The 22 T cell receptor beta chains in this list originate from one sample, sequenced in a study of blood T cell repertoires in COVID-19. The data were produced by immunoSEQ multiplex PCR, yet TCRdb's version contains in-frame clones alone and is incomplete. The profile shows over 150,000 clones, roughly 83% of them singletons. The sequenced material came from peripheral blood. These receptors were taken from a man between 18 and 35 years old with active or convalescent COVID-19.

DNA for the CDR3: TGCGCCAGCAGCTTGCGACAGGGACGGGACGAGCAGTACTTC. As protein: CASSLRQGRDEQYF. The J gene is TRBJ2-7, the V gene TRBV5-1; 7 bases map to TRBD1. Germline trimming cut 1 base from V and 5 bases from J; bases unmatched to any gene: 6. The CDR3 covers 14 residues. Germline values: CDR1 SGHRS, CDR2 YFSETQ.

The V call is TRBV5-1, the J call TRBJ2-2, with 9 bases aligning to TRBD2. Germline-derived CDR1 and CDR2 are SGHRS and YFSETQ. The trim removed 3 bases at V and 5 bases at J, leaving 11 bases unmatched. The CDR3 sequence is 17 residues long. CDR3 nucleotides: TGCGCCAGCAGCTCTACTGGAGCGGGGGGACGAACCGGGGAGCTGTTTTTT. Translation: CASSSTGAGGRTGELFF.

The chain uses TRBV5-5 and TRBJ2-2; a possible D gene is TRBD1 (5 bases). CDR3 size: 16 residues. Trimming took off 4 bases at V and 8 bases at J, with 21 bases between the two ends. Germline CDR1 is SGHKS and CDR2 is YYEKEE (reference sequence). This CDR3 is CASSPGQGLKGGELFF. The CDR3 DNA reads TGTGCCAGCAGCCCCGGGCAGGGTTTGAAAGGGGGGGAGCTGTTTTTT.

Here the CDR3 reads CASSLSLVNTEAFF. In nucleotides, the CDR3 is TGTGCCAGCAGCTTATCTCTTGTGAACACTGAAGCTTTCTTT. The chain has TRBV11-2 and TRBJ1-1; D is unresolved. Germline lookup yields CDR1 SGHAT and CDR2 FQNNGV. The CDR3 runs to 14 residues. V was pared by 2 bases and J by 0 bases, with 7 bases between.

The CDR3 reads CASSPSDRPNYGYTF. The CDR3 DNA follows: TGTGCCAGCTCACCCTCAGACAGGCCCAACTATGGCTACACCTTC. The rearrangement links TRBV18 to TRBJ1-2, with D maybe TRBD1 (6 bases). The CDR3 is 15 residues long. CDR1 is KGHSH and CDR2 is LQKENI in the germline V gene. V shed 3 bases and J shed 2 bases, with 13 bases lying between them.

The rearrangement uses TRBV11-1 and TRBJ2-7; the D gene is possibly TRBD2 (5 bases). The germline V and J ends were trimmed by 6 bases and 6 bases, with 15 bases remaining between them. CDR1 is SGHAT and CDR2 is FQDESV in the germline V gene (reference sequence). This CDR3 has 13 amino acids. For the CDR3, the DNA is TGTGCCAGCAGGCGTGGACGGGAAGGCGAGCAGTACTTC. Its protein product is CASRRGREGEQYF.

V and J are TRBV7-2 and TRBJ2-2, with 7 bases that match TRBD2. Germline loops: CDR1 SGHTA, CDR2 FQGNSA. V was clipped by 9 bases and J by 2 bases; unmatched bases: 6. This CDR3 has 14 amino acids. The CDR3 DNA sequence: TGTGCCAGTTCGGGACTAAGAAACACCGGGGAGCTGTTTTTT. Translation: CASSGLRNTGELFF.

This rearrangement joins TRBV18 to TRBJ2-1; 9 bases align to TRBD2. Germline lookup yields CDR1 KGHSH and CDR2 LQKENI. The J segment lost 9 bases and the V segment lost 3 bases, leaving 6 bases of the junction unmatched. This CDR3 has 14 residues. The CDR3 loop reads CASSPETSGSEQFF. CDR3 nucleotide sequence: TGTGCCAGCTCACCCGAGACTAGCGGCTCTGAGCAGTTCTTC.

The V and J genes are TRBV6-1 and TRBJ2-7; TRBD1 agrees at 10 bases. V shed 3 bases, J shed 2 bases, and the junction held 4 bases outside the gene matches. Germline values: CDR1 MNHNS, CDR2 SASEGT. The CDR3 is made up of 15 amino acids. The CDR3 region has the DNA TGTGCCAGCAGTGAGACAGGGGGCAACCCCTACGAGCAGTACTTC. It codes for CASSETGGNPYEQYF.

The chain carries TRBV18 and TRBJ1-3, with TRBD1 identical over 9 bases. Germline V gene data show CDR1 as KGHSH and CDR2 as LQKENI. The J segment lost 1 base and the V segment lost 4 bases, leaving 8 bases of the junction unmatched. This CDR3 comprises 17 residues. The DNA for the CDR3 is TGTGCCAGCTCACATTCACCGGGACAGGGATCTGGAAACACCATATATTTT. This gives the protein CASSHSPGQGSGNTIYF.

The chain couples TRBV2 to TRBJ1-3; D perhaps matches TRBD1 (6 bases). The germline V gene has CDR1 SNHLY and CDR2 FYNNEI. This CDR3 has 16 amino acids. Deletions cut 5 bases from V and 0 bases from J, with 14 bases between. For the CDR3, the DNA is TGTGCCAGCAGTCCGGACAGACCCTTCTCTGGAAACACCATATATTTT. Its translation is CASSPDRPFSGNTIYF.

The chain uses TRBV14 and TRBJ2-1; possible D gene TRBD1, 5 bases. This CDR3 is 15 amino acids long. V was clipped by 1 base and J by 7 bases, with 14 bases between them. CDR1 and CDR2 from the germline V gene are SGHDN and FVKESK. This CDR3 is CASSQVQGWLNEQFF. The CDR3 DNA is TGTGCCAGCAGCCAAGTCCAGGGTTGGCTAAATGAGCAGTTCTTC.

This chain uses TRBV5-4 with TRBJ2-7; 10 bases agree with TRBD2. CDR3 length equals 15 residues. J gave up 3 bases and V 0 bases, and 3 bases lay outside the gene matches. The germline V gene has CDR1 SGHNT and CDR2 YYREEE (reference sequence). CDR3 DNA sequence: TGTGCCAGCAGCTTGGCAGCTAGCGGGGGCTACGAGCAGTACTTC. Translated, it gives CASSLAASGGYEQYF.

DNA for the CDR3: TGTGCCAGCAGTTCCCGCCGGGGTATTCAGTACTTC. Translation gives CASSSRRGIQYF. The rearrangement links TRBV6-5 to TRBJ2-4, with a possible D match to TRBD2 (5 bases). Germline CDR1 reads MNHEY; CDR2 reads SVGAGI. This CDR3 region has 12 residues. V was clipped by 4 bases and J by 10 bases, with 11 bases between them.

This clone turned up a few times. V gene TRBV3-1 (or the pseudogene TRBV3-2) combines with J gene TRBJ1-2; D is possibly TRBD1 (6 bases). From germline, CDR1 is LGHDT and CDR2 YNNKEL (reference sequence). Trimming shortened V by 3 bases and J by 4 bases, and 15 bases separated the two germline ends. The CDR3 runs 15 residues. CDR3 coding DNA: TGTGCCAGCAGCCACGGGTACAGGGAGAGCTATGGCTACACCTTC. Its translation is CASSHGYRESYGYTF.

In DNA, the CDR3 is TGTGCCAGCAGCTTAGGAGGGGGCGACGAAAAACTGTTTTTT. It encodes CASSLGGGDEKLFF. The chain couples TRBV7-9 to TRBJ1-4, with 7 bases identical to TRBD1. Germline V gene sequence: CDR1 SEHNR, CDR2 FQNEAQ (reference sequence). The CDR3 consists of 14 residues. The V segment lost 1 base and the J segment 8 bases; nucleotides outside the gene matches: 4.

The chain joins TRBV19 to TRBJ2-1, with D unclear. This CDR3 region has 14 residues. The V end was cut by 5 bases, the J end by 0 bases, with 8 bases between. CDR1 is LNHDA and CDR2 is SQIVND in the germline V gene (reference sequence). The CDR3 DNA reads TGTGCCAGTAGTGCCGTGAGCTCCTACAATGAGCAGTTCTTC. Residues: CASSAVSSYNEQFF.

The chain has TRBV10-2 and TRBJ1-5; D not certain. CDR1 is WSHSY, CDR2 SAAADI, per germline. CDR3 length: 14 amino acids. Trimming cost V 4 bases and J 0 bases, with 7 bases left between them. The CDR3 sequence is CASSVLFSNQPQHF. As DNA, the CDR3 is TGCGCCAGCAGTGTCCTGTTTAGCAATCAGCCCCAGCATTTT.

V usage is TRBV19 and J usage is TRBJ1-4, with D perhaps matching TRBD1 (6 bases). Trimming stripped 6 bases from V and 8 bases from J, with 16 bases between. Per germline, CDR1 LNHDA and CDR2 SQIVND (reference sequence). The CDR3 is made up of 14 amino acids. Here the CDR3 DNA reads TGTGCCAGTAGAAGGGGACAAGAAGAGGAAAAACTGTTTTTT. It yields the protein CASRRGQEEEKLFF.

The chain recombines TRBV5-6 with TRBJ1-2; maybe TRBD1 (5 bases). The CDR3 contains 16 residues. Germline lookup yields CDR1 SGHDT and CDR2 YYEEEE. Trimming cost V 1 base and J 4 bases, with 17 bases left between them. The CDR3 loop reads CASSLFRDSAFYGYTF. CDR3 DNA sequence: TGTGCCAGCAGCTTGTTTCGCGACAGCGCCTTCTATGGCTACACCTTC.

V is TRBV4-1 and J is TRBJ2-5, with TRBD2 as a possible D gene (5 bases). Germline assignment: CDR1 MGHRA and CDR2 YSYEKL. This CDR3 comprises 15 residues. The V end was cut by 0 bases, the J end by 2 bases, with 10 bases between. The CDR3 coding sequence is TGCGCCAGCAGCCAAGAGAGGGTAGGGCAAGAGACCCAGTACTTC. Its protein is CASSQERVGQETQYF.

The genes are TRBV5-6 and TRBJ2-1, with D unclear. The germline gives CDR1 SGHDT, CDR2 YYEEEE. The CDR3 length is 13 residues. Trimming cost V 0 bases and J 3 bases, with 4 bases left between them. The CDR3 loop reads CASSLESYNEQFF. The CDR3 nucleotides read TGTGCCAGCAGCTTGGAGAGCTACAATGAGCAGTTCTTC.